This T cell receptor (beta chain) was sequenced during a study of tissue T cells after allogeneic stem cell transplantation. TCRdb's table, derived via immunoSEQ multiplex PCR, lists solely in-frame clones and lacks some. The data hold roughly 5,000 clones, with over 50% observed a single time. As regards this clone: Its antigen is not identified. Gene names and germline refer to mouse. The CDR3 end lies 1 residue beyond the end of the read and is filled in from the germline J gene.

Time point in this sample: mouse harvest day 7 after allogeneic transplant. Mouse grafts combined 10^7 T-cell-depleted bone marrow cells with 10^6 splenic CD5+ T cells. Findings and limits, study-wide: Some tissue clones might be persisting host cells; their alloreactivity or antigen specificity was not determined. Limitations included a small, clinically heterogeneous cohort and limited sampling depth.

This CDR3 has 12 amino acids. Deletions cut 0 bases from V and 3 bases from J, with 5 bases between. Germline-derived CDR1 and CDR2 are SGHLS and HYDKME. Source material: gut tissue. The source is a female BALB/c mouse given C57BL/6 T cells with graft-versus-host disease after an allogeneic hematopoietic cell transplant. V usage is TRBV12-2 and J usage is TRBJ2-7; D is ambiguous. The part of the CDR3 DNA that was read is TGTGCCAGCTCTCTCGCCGTCTATGAACAGTAC. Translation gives CASSLAVYEQY. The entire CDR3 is CASSLAVYEQYF.